The T cell receptor (beta chain) described here comes from a study of human T cells and chemical hapten exposure. Study conclusions and caveats: DPC sensitization did not alter TCRs above 1 in 1000 frequency.

This clonotype was seen ten or more times. Its antigen remains unknown. Per the authors' pipeline: TCR counts had a median of about 100,000 per sample and spanned roughly 20,000 to 690,600. MiXCR was run by TCRdb on the RACE reads, yielding one entry per CDR3 protein. TCRdb's processing, not the authors', yielded these V and J calls. Of about 31,000 distinct CDR3 sequences in the sample, nearly 7.5% were seen once. Noted time point: healthy volunteer bleed at 2 weeks. Total RNA was extracted from unfractionated whole blood. CDR1 is SNHLY, CDR2 FYNNEI, per germline. Trimming took off 2 bases at V and 5 bases at J, with 21 bases between the two ends. The length of the CDR3 is 17 residues.

This TCR was recovered from a human donor in good health. Some clones in this sample may be carry-over from other donors' samples. This sequence joins TRBV2 and TRBJ1-2; weak D call: TRBD1 (6 bases). The sequenced material came from whole blood. CDR3 DNA sequence: TGTGCCAGCAGTGAATCGGGGGCTCTACTAGCTTTATATGGCTACACCTTC. Translating it yields CASSESGALLALYGYTF. Variable domain in full (rest from reference TRBV2 and TRBJ1-2): EPEVTQTPSHQVTQMGQEVILRCVPISNHLYFYWYRQILGQKVEFLVSFYNNEISEKSEIFDDQFSVERPDGSNFTLKIRSTKLEDSAMYFCASSESGALLALYGYTFGSGTRLTVV.